A selection of T cell receptor beta chains follows, all from one sample in a study of blood T cell repertoires in COVID-19. The repertoire was sequenced with immunoSEQ multiplex PCR; TCRdb's copy has only in-frame clones and lacks some. In the table there are hundreds of thousands of clones, approximately 89% of which are singletons. Material for sequencing was peripheral blood. The receptor source for this set is a woman in her 30s who had recovered from COVID-19. Each CDR3 is given without its conserved first and last residue.

v_gene,CDR3aa
TRBV18,ASSPSGRGGETQY
TRBV18,ASGGQNTEAF
TRBV6-5,ASSYSSGASYEQY
TRBV5-6,ASSLGAQGAF
TRBV9,ASSVVGRRCYEQY
TRBV9,ASSGALATDTQY
TRBV28,ASSHPSRQGTKAF
TRBV7-9,ASSLPGTVEQY
TRBV5-8,ASSLDRGRQTQY
TRBV11-2,ASRDRGRTDTQY
TRBV29-1,SVGGLSYEQY
TRBV12-3/TRBV12-4,ASSGQNTEAF
TRBV4-2,ASSQAQGTGNTIY
TRBV6-6,ASSPATGVYSNQPQH
TRBV28,ASSLVRDSLLYEQY
TRBV19,ASSRQGPSSGANVLT
TRBV9,ASSVEDRAAGNTIY
TRBV7-3,ASSLLAGGSVSEQF
TRBV4-1,ASSQSPNRGPFEQY
TRBV19,ASSIRGTEAF
TRBV2,ASSVGGIGYT
TRBV6-1,ASSEVSSGVDTQY
TRBV19,ASSIKPVVWRGPPSTQY
TRBV5-1,ASSSMQGPQETQY
TRBV6-1,ASSEAGGYYGYT
TRBV28,ASSPTDSGGGITEAF